This T cell receptor beta chain originates from a study of T cell responses to AZD1222 COVID-19 vaccine. Notes on the study in general: Close to half of all spike-specific TCRs reportedly target regions of the variants that are unmutated. Repertoires in all cases were sampled only once the peak T cell response had passed. Just a handful of AZD1222 recipients tested seropositive at baseline.

Comments on this clone: Its target is not known.

Profiled with immunoSEQ multiplex PCR; TCRdb holds only in-frame clones, not every one. The sample has around 150,000 clones. The CDR3 length is 16 residues. The V gene lost 4 bases and the J gene lost 0 bases, with 14 bases spanning the gap. Germline lookup yields CDR1 SGHRS and CDR2 YFSETQ. Sequences were obtained from peripheral blood. J is TRBJ1-3 and V is TRBV5-1; D is unclear. The source is an adult in good health. The CDR3 nucleotides are TGCGCCAGCAGCCTTGAGGGAGCGCCCTCTGGAAACACCATATATTTT. Translating gives CASSLEGAPSGNTIYF.